This entry features one T cell receptor (beta chain) sequence. CDR1 is SQVTM, CDR2 ANQGSEA, per germline. The CDR3 sequence is 17 residues long. Trimming took 3 bases from V and 3 from J; bases not matched to a gene: 14. Using immunoSEQ multiplex PCR, the repertoire was profiled, and TCRdb retains in-frame clones only, with some absent. Among about 160,000 clones listed, over 80% were seen once. This sample is part of a study of blood T cell repertoires in COVID-19. This sequence was found in a man between 65 and 85 years old who had recovered from COVID-19. V usage is TRBV29-1 and J usage is TRBJ2-1, with 7 bases that match TRBD1. The sequenced sample was peripheral blood. CDR3 nucleotide sequence: TGCAGCGTTGAGGAAAGGACAGGTCCTCTAGGCTACAATGAGCAGTTCTTC. It codes for CSVEERTGPLGYNEQFF.